This T cell receptor (beta chain) is drawn from a study of blood T cell repertoires in COVID-19. Study summary: Samples came from the United States, Italy and Spain, spanning acute and convalescent COVID-19. Sample material is recorded as cDNA or gDNA derived from T cells, B-cell-depleted T cells, or PBMCs.

In the authors' workflow: Estimated nucleated cell counts came from reference gene primer amplification. The protocol was immunoSEQ multiplex PCR, while the TCRdb copy is restricted to in-frame clones and leaves out a portion. V, J and clone size were drawn from that table, and D and trimming were deduced from the DNA. The sample carries around 140,000 clones, about 89% recorded once. V was clipped by 3 bases and J by 4 bases, with 12 bases between them. CDR3 size: 14 residues. Germline CDR1 reads LNHDA; CDR2 reads SQIVND (reference sequence). The chain joins TRBV19 to TRBJ1-1; no clear D gene. Sequencing used peripheral blood. This sequence was found in a man in his forties or fifties with active COVID-19. The CDR3 region is CASSISRDGTEAFF. The CDR3 DNA follows: TGTGCCAGTAGTATCTCGAGGGATGGCACTGAAGCTTTCTTT.